This passage covers 22 T cell receptor beta chains from one sample sequenced in a study of blood T cell repertoires in COVID-19. Sequencing used immunoSEQ multiplex PCR; TCRdb keeps in-frame clones, though not all of them. The table has 140,000 to 150,000 clones, around 80% seen once. Sequencing was carried out using peripheral blood. These receptors all come from a woman aged 50 to 60 with acute or convalescent COVID-19.

The CDR3 bases are TGTGCCAGCAGTTTTTCCTTCATGACAGGGTATAATTCACCCCTCCACTTT. Its protein is CASSFSFMTGYNSPLHF. The rearrangement joins TRBV27 to TRBJ1-6; 7 bases agree with TRBD1. V was clipped by 3 bases and J by 4 bases; unmatched bases: 9. This CDR3 has 17 residues. CDR1 is MNHEY and CDR2 is SMNVEV in the germline V gene (reference sequence).

The rearrangement joins TRBV10-3 to TRBJ1-1, with 7 positions matching TRBD1. Germline-derived CDR1 and CDR2 are ENHRY and SYGVKD. With V trimmed by 3 bases and J by 4 bases, 5 bases remained unmatched. CDR3 length: 14 amino acids. Written as DNA, the CDR3 is TGTGCCATCAGTGACTCAGCAGGGGGCACTGAAGCTTTCTTT. Amino acids: CAISDSAGGTEAFF.

This chain connects TRBV5-8 to TRBJ2-1; TRBD1 is a possible D gene (6 bases). Deletions cut 0 bases from V and 3 bases from J, with 13 bases between. The CDR3 loop spans 16 amino acids. CDR1 and CDR2 from the germline V gene are SGHTS and YDEGEE. CDR3 nucleotide sequence: TGTGCCAGCAGCTTGGTCCCAGGGGAAATCTACAATGAGCAGTTCTTC. This sequence encodes CASSLVPGEIYNEQFF.

The V call is TRBV15, the J call TRBJ1-4; the D gene is possibly TRBD1 (5 bases). There are 14 residues in the CDR3. Germline V gene lookup returns CDR1 LNHNV and CDR2 YYDKDF (reference sequence). Deletions cut 5 bases from V and 7 bases from J, with 14 bases between. This CDR3 reads CATSVGTGVEKLFF. DNA of the CDR3: TGTGCCACCAGCGTCGGGACGGGGGTTGAAAAACTGTTTTTT.

The chain is built from TRBV5-1 and TRBJ1-6; possible D gene TRBD1, 6 bases. CDR1 and CDR2 (germline): SGHRS, YFSETQ. V lost 6 bases and J lost 0, with 13 bases in between. The CDR3 is 16 amino acids. CDR3 coding DNA: TGCGCCAGCACTGGGGGCGCTTTCTCCTATAATTCACCCCTCCACTTT. This translates into CASTGGAFSYNSPLHF.

CDR3 amino acids: CASSLGPREYEQFF. The CDR3 DNA sequence: TGTGCCAGCAGCTTAGGTCCGAGGGAATATGAGCAGTTCTTC. The genes are TRBV11-2 and TRBJ2-1; D may be TRBD2 (5 bases). Trimming left V 1 base short and J 8 bases short, with 12 bases between. The CDR3 is 14 residues long. The germline V gene has CDR1 SGHAT and CDR2 FQNNGV.

V usage is TRBV11-2 and J usage is TRBJ1-3; D is ambiguous. Germline V gene lookup returns CDR1 SGHAT and CDR2 FQNNGV. Trimming took off 1 base at V and 0 bases at J, with 7 bases between the two ends. CDR3 length: 15 amino acids. CDR3: CASSLVTTSGNTIYF. As DNA, the CDR3 is TGTGCCAGCAGCTTAGTGACTACCTCTGGAAACACCATATATTTT.

This chain connects TRBV28 to TRBJ2-5; 7 bases are shared with TRBD1. V trimming: 5 bases; J trimming: 3 bases; junction bases outside the gene matches: 9. Germline V lookup: CDR1 MDHEN, CDR2 SYDVKM. The length of the CDR3 is 15 residues. The CDR3 DNA follows: TGTGCCAGCAGTCATGACAGGGCAACGAAAGAGACCCAGTACTTC. Protein sequence: CASSHDRATKETQYF.

The chain links TRBV29-1 to TRBJ2-3; 9 bases are a match to TRBD1. Germline-derived CDR1 and CDR2 are SQVTM and ANQGSEA. The CDR3 consists of 14 residues. The junction had 6 bases not matched to a gene; V was cut back by 8 bases and J by 0 bases. The CDR3 DNA follows: TGCAGCATCAAACAGGGGGCCAGCACAGATACGCAGTATTTT. This translates into CSIKQGASTDTQYF.

The rearrangement joins TRBV7-3 to TRBJ1-1; the D is unclear. The CDR3 loop spans 16 amino acids. V shed 0 bases and J shed 0 bases, with 11 bases lying between them. Germline-derived CDR1 and CDR2 are SGHTA and FQGTGA. The CDR3 protein is CASSLTVAGMNTEAFF. DNA for the CDR3: TGTGCCAGCAGCTTAACGGTGGCGGGCATGAACACTGAAGCTTTCTTT.

Regarding this clone: The sample has other DNA sequences that encode this CDR3 too. The chain is built from TRBV7-9 and TRBJ1-1, with a possible D match to TRBD1 (6 bases). CDR1 SEHNR and CDR2 FQNEAQ come from the germline V gene (reference sequence). V lost 1 base and J lost 4, with 10 bases in between. CDR3 size: 14 residues. CDR3 residues: CASSLEGGRTEAFF. The DNA for the CDR3 is TGTGCCAGCAGCTTAGAGGGGGGGCGCACTGAAGCTTTCTTT.

This clone was detected only a few times. The chain carries TRBV19 and TRBJ1-5; D is unresolved. The length of the CDR3 is 16 residues. The germline V and J ends were trimmed by 7 bases and 0 bases, with 16 bases remaining between them. The germline CDR1 and CDR2 sequences are LNHDA and SQIVND (reference sequence). This chain's CDR3 is CASNSRYSASNQPQHF. Written as DNA, the CDR3 is TGTGCCAGTAATTCGCGCTATTCCGCTAGCAATCAGCCCCAGCATTTT.

The genes are TRBV12-3 or TRBV12-4 and TRBJ1-2; D remains ambiguous. The CDR3 sequence is 13 residues long. The V end lost 7 bases, the J end lost 0 bases, and 9 bases lay between the germline ends. CDR3 bases: TGTGCCAGCACCCTTAGAGCTAACTATGGCTACACCTTC. This codes for CASTLRANYGYTF.

The genes are TRBV5-1 and TRBJ2-3; D is unclear. The V end lost 4 bases, the J end lost 3 bases, and 12 bases lay between the germline ends. This CDR3 comprises 14 residues. Germline CDR1 and CDR2: SGHRS and YFSETQ. The CDR3 sequence: CASSEAPSTDTQYF. CDR3 DNA: TGCGCCAGCAGCGAAGCACCCTCGACAGATACGCAGTATTTT. Full variable domain (remainder filled in from reference TRBV5-1 and TRBJ2-3): KAGVTQTPRYLIKTRGQQVTLSCSPISGHRSVSWYQQTPGQGLQFLFEYFSETQRNKGNFPGRFSGRQFSNSRSEMNVSTLELGDSALYLCASSEAPSTDTQYFGPGTRLTVL.

The chain recombines TRBV19 with TRBJ2-1; 9 bases map to TRBD1. Looked up from germline, CDR1 is LNHDA and CDR2 is SQIVND (reference sequence). This CDR3 region has 16 residues. Germline trimming cut 7 bases from V and 2 bases from J; bases unmatched to any gene: 9. CDR3 region: CASTPTGGVTYNEQFF. In DNA, the CDR3 is TGTGCCAGTACCCCGACAGGGGGGGTCACCTACAATGAGCAGTTCTTC.

This clone was picked up a small number of times. This rearrangement joins TRBV19 to TRBJ1-2, with no clear D. V lost 3 bases and J 6 bases, leaving 8 bases between the germline ends. The CDR3 has 12 amino acids. Per the germline V gene, CDR1 is LNHDA and CDR2 is SQIVND (reference sequence). The CDR3 nucleotides are TGTGCCAGTAGTATCAGGACTAATGGCTACACCTTC. This translates into CASSIRTNGYTF.

The rearrangement uses TRBV18 and TRBJ2-2; 7 positions match TRBD1. The CDR3 has 17 residues. Germline trimming cut 1 base from V and 0 bases from J; bases unmatched to any gene: 5. The V gene's germline CDR1 is KGHSH and CDR2 LQKENI. CDR3 sequence (DNA): TGTGCCAGCTCACCACGGCCGGGACAGCCGAACACCGGGGAGCTGTTTTTT. This codes for CASSPRPGQPNTGELFF.

This rearrangement joins TRBV9 to TRBJ2-3, with D perhaps TRBD2 (5 bases). Trimming stripped 5 bases from V and 0 bases from J, with 10 bases between. Germline CDR1 reads SGDLS; CDR2 reads YYNGEE. The CDR3 has 14 amino acids. The CDR3 DNA reads as TGTGCCAGCAGAGAAGGACTCAGCACAGATACGCAGTATTTT. Amino acids: CASREGLSTDTQYF.

There are many counts of this clone. The gene calls are TRBV30 and TRBJ2-7; D may be TRBD1 (5 bases). CDR1 and CDR2 (germline): GTSNPN, SVGIG (reference sequence). This CDR3 spans 14 amino acids. Trimming cost V 2 bases and J 4 bases, with 15 bases left between them. The CDR3 protein is CAWSTLDSLYEQYF. The DNA for the CDR3 is TGTGCCTGGAGTACCCTCGACAGTTTGTACGAGCAGTACTTC.

The genes are TRBV27 and TRBJ2-3; D is unresolved. V was trimmed by 6 bases and J by 6 bases, leaving 13 bases between them. Germline assignment: CDR1 MNHEY and CDR2 SMNVEV (reference sequence). CDR3 length equals 13 residues. The CDR3 DNA sequence: TGTGCCAGCAGCTTTTTGCAGGCTGATACGCAGTATTTT. Encoded protein: CASSFLQADTQYF.

This chain joins TRBV2 and TRBJ1-2, with a possible D match to TRBD1 (6 bases). Germline loops: CDR1 SNHLY, CDR2 FYNNEI. V shed 9 bases and J shed 8 bases, with 19 bases lying between them. The CDR3 has 13 amino acids. In nucleotides, the CDR3 is TGTGCCAGTAACTTCGGCCAAGGGGGAGGCTACACCTTC. The encoded protein is CASNFGQGGGYTF.

The chain links TRBV7-2 to TRBJ1-2, with D perhaps matching TRBD1 (5 bases). CDR1 and CDR2 (germline): SGHTA, FQGNSA. The CDR3 covers 15 residues. V was clipped by 5 bases and J by 3 bases, with 16 bases between them. CDR3 DNA sequence: TGTGCCAGCAGCCCCGATGGGGGGTCCTACTATGGCTACACCTTC. This translates into CASSPDGGSYYGYTF.